This is a list of T cell receptor beta chains from one sample in a study of cytomegalovirus exposure and HLA in healthy donors. Method: immunoSEQ multiplex PCR; TCRdb's copy keeps in-frame clones and lacks some. The sample has 130,000 or so clones; over 65% are singletons. Material for sequencing was PBMCs. These receptors all come from a female donor in good health and CMV-seropositive. CDR3s include the opening cysteine and the closing phenylalanine or tryptophan.

v_gene: TRBV6-5
CDR3aa: CASRRDSRNEQFF

v_gene: TRBV18
CDR3aa: CASSPDRHNEKLFF

v_gene: TRBV9
CDR3aa: CASSVDGALHRAGTGELFF

v_gene: TRBV28
CDR3aa: CASSLRQDKGYTF

v_gene: TRBV6-1
CDR3aa: CASIPGGRTEAFF

v_gene: TRBV5-1
CDR3aa: CASSLDSGGGYNEQFF

v_gene: TRBV14
CDR3aa: CASSPLRTVSHYRNTEAFF

v_gene: TRBV6-4
CDR3aa: CASSAGTAGFTDTQYF

v_gene: TRBV5-4
CDR3aa: CASSLGTTTSYEQYF

v_gene: TRBV5-4
CDR3aa: CASSLETGAYNEQFF

v_gene: TRBV5-1
CDR3aa: CASSLAGSQGARTEAFF

v_gene: TRBV28
CDR3aa: CASSPPQGRDEKLFF

v_gene: TRBV6-6
CDR3aa: CASSYPRGTENTEAFF

v_gene: TRBV28
CDR3aa: CASSLTGGVWETQYF

v_gene: TRBV5-8
CDR3aa: CASSLGDTIIARGYTF

v_gene: TRBV7-3
CDR3aa: CASSPGRGTEAFF

v_gene: TRBV6-6
CDR3aa: CASSYTGAPNQPQHF

v_gene: TRBV5-1
CDR3aa: CASSREGPNTGELFF

v_gene: TRBV7-9
CDR3aa: CASSLESWTGSGNTIYF

v_gene: TRBV30
CDR3aa: CAWGHTLGSGNTIYF

v_gene: TRBV9
CDR3aa: CASSVAGGLEKLFF

v_gene: TRBV7-8
CDR3aa: CASSLLETGTAYEQYF

v_gene: TRBV28
CDR3aa: CASSRRDFSRGGELFF

v_gene: TRBV28
CDR3aa: CASSPTGTEYTGELFF

v_gene: TRBV9
CDR3aa: CASSVDSSANYGYTF

v_gene: TRBV10-1
CDR3aa: CASSESRGVPLHF

v_gene: TRBV11-2
CDR3aa: CASSLRAGADTEAFF

v_gene: TRBV29-1
CDR3aa: CSVLTGEEDGYTF

v_gene: TRBV15
CDR3aa: CATSSLMNPWQPQHF

v_gene: TRBV10-1
CDR3aa: CASSVQPNTGEQFF

v_gene: TRBV6-1
CDR3aa: CASSEVLNTGELFF

v_gene: TRBV6-1
CDR3aa: CASSNTRTGTGGYTF

v_gene: TRBV6-6
CDR3aa: CASSSDYKGTNEQFF

v_gene: TRBV27
CDR3aa: CASSLWGRGRGLNTEAFF

v_gene: TRBV7-8
CDR3aa: CASSLVSRGVYNEQFF

v_gene: TRBV19
CDR3aa: CASSAAGTSSYEQYF

v_gene: TRBV11-3
CDR3aa: CASSSSPASGIYNEQFF

v_gene: TRBV14
CDR3aa: CASSYRDRTYNEQFF

v_gene: TRBV29-1
CDR3aa: CSAATGASNYGYTF

v_gene: TRBV2
CDR3aa: CASSEEGNQPQHF

v_gene: TRBV9
CDR3aa: CASSGTGNTGELFF

v_gene: TRBV7-9
CDR3aa: CASRKTGGNQPQHF

v_gene: TRBV7-3
CDR3aa: CASSLSDIRSTDTQYF

v_gene: TRBV4-1
CDR3aa: CASSQLTSWPYEQYF

v_gene: TRBV28
CDR3aa: CASRPGSTNEKLFF

v_gene: TRBV7-3
CDR3aa: CASSLTGGLTQETQYF

v_gene: TRBV5-4
CDR3aa: CASSRGLAGGTGELFF

v_gene: TRBV29-1
CDR3aa: CSYRDSGIDTQYF

v_gene: TRBV6-6
CDR3aa: CASSDRTVGGNTIYF

v_gene: TRBV6-5
CDR3aa: CASSYAGGDYGYTF

v_gene: TRBV18
CDR3aa: CASSPGTITYEQYF